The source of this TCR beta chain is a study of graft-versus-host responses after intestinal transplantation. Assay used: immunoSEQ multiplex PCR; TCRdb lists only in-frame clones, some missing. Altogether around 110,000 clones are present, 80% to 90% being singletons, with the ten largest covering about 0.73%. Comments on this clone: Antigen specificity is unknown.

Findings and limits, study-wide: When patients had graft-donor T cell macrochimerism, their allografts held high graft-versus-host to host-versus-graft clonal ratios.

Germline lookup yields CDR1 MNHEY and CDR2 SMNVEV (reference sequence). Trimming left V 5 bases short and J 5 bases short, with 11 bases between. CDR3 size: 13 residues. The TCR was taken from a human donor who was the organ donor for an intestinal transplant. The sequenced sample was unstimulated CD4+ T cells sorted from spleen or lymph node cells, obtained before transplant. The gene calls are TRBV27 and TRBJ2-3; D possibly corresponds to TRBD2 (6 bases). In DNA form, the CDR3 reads TGTGCCAGCAGTCATACTAGCCAAGATACGCAGTATTTT. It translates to CASSHTSQDTQYF.